The T cell receptor (beta chain) described here comes from a study of graft-versus-host responses after intestinal transplantation. Whole-study context: All recipients were given anti-thymocyte globulin induction, and tacrolimus and steroids were then administered for 2 to 3 years. Study-level results: Allografts carried high graft-versus-host to host-versus-graft clonal ratios in patients having graft-donor T cell macrochimerism.

The J segment lost 10 bases and the V segment lost 4 bases, leaving 4 bases of the junction unmatched. The CDR3 loop spans 14 amino acids. Germline V lookup: CDR1 WSHSY, CDR2 SAAADI. Graft-derived tissue was subjected to processing to liberate intraepithelial and lamina propria lymphocytes. A note on this clone: The antigen remains unidentified.

Clones were read by immunoSEQ multiplex PCR, and TCRdb kept only the in-frame ones, dropping some. The sample lists some 15,000 clones, 65% to 90% occurring once. The V gene is TRBV10-2, the J gene TRBJ1-6; 10 bases line up with TRBD1. The clonotype originates from a human patient who received an intestinal transplant, so some T cells may come from the graft donor. The sample was ileum tissue, taken about 86 weeks after intestinal transplantation. In DNA form, the CDR3 reads TGCGCCAGCAGTGGGGACAGGGGTCGATCACCCCTCCACTTT. Translating it yields CASSGDRGRSPLHF.